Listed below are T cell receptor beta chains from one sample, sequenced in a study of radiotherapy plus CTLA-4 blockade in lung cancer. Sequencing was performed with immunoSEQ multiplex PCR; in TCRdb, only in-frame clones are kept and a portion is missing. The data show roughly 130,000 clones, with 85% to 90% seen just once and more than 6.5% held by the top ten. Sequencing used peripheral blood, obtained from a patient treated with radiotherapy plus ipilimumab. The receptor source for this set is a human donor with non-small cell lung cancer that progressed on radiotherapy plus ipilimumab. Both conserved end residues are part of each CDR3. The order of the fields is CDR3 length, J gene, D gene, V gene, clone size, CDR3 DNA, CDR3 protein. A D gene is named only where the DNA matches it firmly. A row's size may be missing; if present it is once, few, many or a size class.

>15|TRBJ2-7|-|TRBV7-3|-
TGTGCCAGCAGCTTAGGTAGACTCCCCTCCTACGAGCAGTACTTC
CASSLGRLPSYEQYF
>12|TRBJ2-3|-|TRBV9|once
TGTGCCAGCAGCGTCGGGGCAGATACGCAGTATTTT
CASSVGADTQYF
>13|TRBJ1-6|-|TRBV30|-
TGTGCCTGGAGTAGGGGGAGTGGTTCACCCCTCCACTTT
CAWSRGSGSPLHF
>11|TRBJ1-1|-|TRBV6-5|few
TGTGCCAGCAGTAAGGGGCGGGAGGCTTTCTTT
CASSKGREAFF
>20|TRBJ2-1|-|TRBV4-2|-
TGTGCCAGCAGCCAAGATCCCGGGGCCCTCACGCAGTACTCCTACAATGAGCAGTTCTTC
CASSQDPGALTQYSYNEQFF
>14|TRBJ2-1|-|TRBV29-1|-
TGCAGCGTAGAGGACACAAGACTAGGCGTTGAGCAGTTCTTC
CSVEDTRLGVEQFF
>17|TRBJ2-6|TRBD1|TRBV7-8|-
TGTGCCAGCACCTCGCCAGGGGGAAACGCTGGGGCCAACGTCCTGACTTTC
CASTSPGGNAGANVLTF
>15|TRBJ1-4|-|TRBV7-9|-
TGTGCCAGCAGTCCCTCGGGGGGTACTAATGAAAAACTGTTTTTT
CASSPSGGTNEKLFF
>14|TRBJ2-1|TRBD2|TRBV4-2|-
TGTGCCAGCAGCCTCCGTGGGAGGGCCGATGAGCAGTTCTTC
CASSLRGRADEQFF
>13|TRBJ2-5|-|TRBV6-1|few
TGTGCCAGCAGTGAGCAGTTGGAGAAGACCCAGTACTTC
CASSEQLEKTQYF
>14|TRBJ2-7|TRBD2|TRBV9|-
TGTGCCAGCAGCGTCCGCGGGAGTGGGTACGAGCAGTACTTC
CASSVRGSGYEQYF
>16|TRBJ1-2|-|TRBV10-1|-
TGCGCCAGCAGAACCCCGGGGGGGAGCCGGATCTATGGCTACACCTTC
CASRTPGGSRIYGYTF
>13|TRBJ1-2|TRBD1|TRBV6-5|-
TGTGCCAGCAGAAACCCGACAGGGGGAGGCTACACCTTC
CASRNPTGGGYTF
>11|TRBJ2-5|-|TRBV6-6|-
TGTGCCAGCAGCCCGATTGAGACCCAGTACTTC
CASSPIETQYF
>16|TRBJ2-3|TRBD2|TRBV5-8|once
TGTGCCAGCAGCCCCGGTAGCGGGAGTTCTGCAGATACGCAGTATTTT
CASSPGSGSSADTQYF
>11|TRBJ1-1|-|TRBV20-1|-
TGCAGTGCCCCAGGGCATTTGGGGGCTTTCTTT
CSAPGHLGAFF
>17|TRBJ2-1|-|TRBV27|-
TGTGCCAGCAGTCTAAGGCTCTTATCCCCCCCGTACAATGAGCAGTTCTTC
CASSLRLLSPPYNEQFF
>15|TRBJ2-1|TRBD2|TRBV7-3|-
TGTGCCAGCAGCTTGGGGGGGACTACCCACAATGAGCAGTTCTTC
CASSLGGTTHNEQFF
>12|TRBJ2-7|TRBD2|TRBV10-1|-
TGCGCCGAGGGACTAGCGGCCTACGAGCAGTACTTC
CAEGLAAYEQYF
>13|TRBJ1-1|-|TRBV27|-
TGTGCCAGCAGTGGGGGTCCGAACACTGAAGCTTTCTTT
CASSGGPNTEAFF
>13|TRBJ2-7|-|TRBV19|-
TGTGCCAGTAGTAGGGGTGTTGCCTACGAGCAGTACTTC
CASSRGVAYEQYF
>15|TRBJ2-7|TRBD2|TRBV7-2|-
TGTGCCAGCAGCTTAGTGAGCGGGAACTCCTACGAGCAGTACTTC
CASSLVSGNSYEQYF
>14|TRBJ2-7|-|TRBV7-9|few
TGTGCCAGCAGCTTAGCAGCGGGCTCGGGGGAGCAGTACTTC
CASSLAAGSGEQYF
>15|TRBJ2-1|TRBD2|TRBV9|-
TGTGCCAGCAGCGCCGTCACTAGCGGGAGAATTGAGCAGTTCTTC
CASSAVTSGRIEQFF
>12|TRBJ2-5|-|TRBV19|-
TGTGCCAGTAGTATAGATCAGGAGACCCAGTACTTC
CASSIDQETQYF
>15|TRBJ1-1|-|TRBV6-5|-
TGTGCCAGCAGTTACTCGCCACAGGGCACCTCTGAAGCTTTCTTT
CASSYSPQGTSEAFF
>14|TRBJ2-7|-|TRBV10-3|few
TGTGCCATCAGTGAGGCCGGGCCAAACTACGAGCAGTACTTC
CAISEAGPNYEQYF
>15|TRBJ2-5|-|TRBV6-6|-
TGTGCCAGCAGTTACCTAGCAGGGTCGTCGGAGACCCAGTACTTC
CASSYLAGSSETQYF
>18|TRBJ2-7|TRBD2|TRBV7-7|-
TGTGCTAGCAGCTTACACGATCCTTCGACTAGCGCCTACTACGAGCAGTACTTC
CASSLHDPSTSAYYEQYF
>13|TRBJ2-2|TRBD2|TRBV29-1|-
TGCAGCGTTGGGACTAGCGGGCCCGGGGAGCTGTTTTTT
CSVGTSGPGELFF
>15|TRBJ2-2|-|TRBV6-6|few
TGTGCCAGCAGTCCCGGGACAAAGAACACCGGGGAGCTGTTTTTT
CASSPGTKNTGELFF
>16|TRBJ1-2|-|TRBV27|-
TGTGCCAGCAGTTTACGTGCCCGAGAAGTTAACTATGGCTACACCTTC
CASSLRAREVNYGYTF
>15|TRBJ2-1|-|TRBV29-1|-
TGCAGCGCCCCACTGCGGCAGGGGACATTCAATGAGCAGTTCTTC
CSAPLRQGTFNEQFF
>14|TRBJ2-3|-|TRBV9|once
TGTGCCAGCAGCGTAGAGGGCAGTGGGGATACGCAGTATTTT
CASSVEGSGDTQYF
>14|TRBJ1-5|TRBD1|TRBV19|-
TGTGCCACCACGGGACTTAAGGGGGCTCAGCCCCAGCATTTT
CATTGLKGAQPQHF
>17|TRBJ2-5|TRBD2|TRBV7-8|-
TGTGCCAGCAGCTCCAACCCCGGGACTAGCGGACAAGAGACCCAGTACTTC
CASSSNPGTSGQETQYF
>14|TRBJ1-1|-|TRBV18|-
TGTGCCAGCTCACGCCTCTTAGGGGACACTGAAGCTTTCTTT
CASSRLLGDTEAFF
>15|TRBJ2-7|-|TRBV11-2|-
TGTGCCAGCAGCTTAGAAGTAGCGGTTACCTACGAGCAGTACTTC
CASSLEVAVTYEQYF
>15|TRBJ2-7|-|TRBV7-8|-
TGTGCCAGCAGCTTAGGCGGAAGGGGGGCCTACGAGCAGTACTTC
CASSLGGRGAYEQYF
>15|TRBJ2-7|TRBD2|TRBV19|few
TGTGCCAGTAGTATTCAGAGGACTAGCAGCTACGAGCAGTACTTC
CASSIQRTSSYEQYF
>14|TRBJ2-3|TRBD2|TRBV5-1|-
TGCGCCAGCACCGGACTAGCGGGACCAGATACGCAGTATTTT
CASTGLAGPDTQYF
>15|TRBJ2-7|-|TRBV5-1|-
TGCGCCAGCAGCCTTGATTGGATACGAGCCTACGAGCAGTACTTC
CASSLDWIRAYEQYF
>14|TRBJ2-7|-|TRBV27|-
TGTGCCAGCAGAACCGACACCACATCCTACGAGCAGTACTTC
CASRTDTTSYEQYF
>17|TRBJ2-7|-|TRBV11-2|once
TGTGCCAGCAACCACCCAAGTGGGGTAATTAAGGCGTACGAGCAGTACTTC
CASNHPSGVIKAYEQYF
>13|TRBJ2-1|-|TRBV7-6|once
TGTGCCAGCAGCCCCCCCAGATACAATGAGCAGTTCTTC
CASSPPRYNEQFF
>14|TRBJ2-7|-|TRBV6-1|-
-
CASILDRVVNEQYF
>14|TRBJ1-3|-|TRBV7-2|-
TGTGCCAGCAGCTTGGGGTTCTCTGGAAACACCATATATTTT
CASSLGFSGNTIYF
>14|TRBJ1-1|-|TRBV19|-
TGTGCCAGTAGTCCGACAGGCGGGCACACTGAAGCTTTCTTT
CASSPTGGHTEAFF
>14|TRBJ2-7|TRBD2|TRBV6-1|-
TGTGCCACCCGACCAGCGGGAGGGATAGACGAGCAGTACTTC
CATRPAGGIDEQYF
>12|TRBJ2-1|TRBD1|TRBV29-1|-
TGCAGCGGTGGACAGGGGGTAGGTGAGCAGTTCTTC
CSGGQGVGEQFF
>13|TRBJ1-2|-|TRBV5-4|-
TGTGCCAGCAGCTTGGAGGGCAAGTTGGGCTACACCTTC
CASSLEGKLGYTF
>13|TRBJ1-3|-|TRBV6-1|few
TGTGCCAGCAGTGATAGACCCCGAAACACCATATATTTT
CASSDRPRNTIYF